The entry that follows covers one T cell receptor beta chain sequence. This specimen belongs to a study of blood T cell repertoires in COVID-19. Measured with immunoSEQ multiplex PCR; TCRdb has only the in-frame clones, and not every one. There are 7,000 or so clones in the sample; about nine tenths occur only once, and about 10% lies in the top ten. This TCR was recovered from a man in his 70s with active COVID-19. Sequenced input: peripheral blood.

CDR3 in amino acids: CASSSGDRSNQPQHF. The CDR3 DNA follows: TGTGCCAGCAGCTCCGGGGACAGGAGCAATCAGCCCCAGCATTTT. V gene TRBV5-8 combines with J gene TRBJ1-5, with 8 bases matching TRBD1. The germline V gene has CDR1 SGHTS and CDR2 YDEGEE. Germline trimming cut 3 bases from V and 1 base from J; bases unmatched to any gene: 3. The CDR3 sequence is 15 residues long.